This T cell receptor beta chain was obtained from a study of T cell responses to AZD1222 COVID-19 vaccine. Regarding this clone: The antigen is unknown.

Profiling relied on immunoSEQ multiplex PCR, and the TCRdb table lists in-frame clones only, not all of them. Among some 130,000 clones listed, less than 90% were seen once. Germline assignment: CDR1 LNHDA and CDR2 SQIVND (reference sequence). CDR3 size: 15 residues. The V end was cut by 3 bases, the J end by 0 bases, with 9 bases between. Study-wide findings and caveats: Targets within unmutated variant regions were reportedly found for nearly half of spike-specific TCRs. Clonal diversity may have been underestimated, and the donors were mostly white British, with more females than males. Baseline seropositivity characterized only 5 to 7 AZD1222 recipients.

The source of this sequence is an adult in good health. The input for sequencing was peripheral blood, taken on day 0 of AZD1222 vaccination. The chain has TRBV19 and TRBJ1-5; no definite D call. CDR3 residues: CASSIWRASNQPQHF. The CDR3 DNA sequence: TGTGCCAGTAGTATCTGGAGGGCTAGCAATCAGCCCCAGCATTTT.